Listed below are T cell receptor beta chains from one sample, sequenced in a study of cytomegalovirus exposure and HLA in healthy donors. Only in-frame clones appear in the TCRdb table, and some are missing; sequencing was by immunoSEQ multiplex PCR. Of 100,000 or so clones in the sample, more than 75% were seen once. The specimen was PBMCs. Every receptor here comes from a man in his thirties or forties in good health and CMV-seropositive. Both conserved end residues are part of each CDR3. D genes are given only for firm matches. Not every row has a clone size; where given, it reads once, few, many or a size class.

TRBV7-2	once	.	TRBJ1-1	CASSLVYRDTEAFF	TGTGCCAGCAGCTTAGTATATCGGGACACTGAAGCTTTCTTT
TRBV4-1	.	.	TRBJ1-5	CASCAFEGNQPQHF	TGCGCCAGCTGCGCATTCGAGGGCAATCAGCCCCAGCATTTT
TRBV4-3	few	.	TRBJ1-5	CASSRLTGGNQPQHF	TGCGCCAGCAGCCGATTGACAGGAGGTAATCAGCCCCAGCATTTT
TRBV9	.	TRBD2	TRBJ2-1	CASSGFGGRLSYNEQFF	TGTGCCAGCAGCGGGTTTGGCGGGAGGTTGTCCTACAATGAGCAGTTCTTC
TRBV27	.	.	TRBJ1-2	CASSFNRAVNGYTF	TGTGCCAGCAGTTTTAACAGGGCGGTAAATGGCTACACCTTC
TRBV19	.	TRBD1	TRBJ2-2	CASSTLRDSHTGELFF	TGTGCCAGTAGTACCCTTCGGGACAGCCACACCGGGGAGCTGTTTTTT
TRBV18	.	TRBD2	TRBJ2-7	CASTQREHSAVQYF	TGTGCCAGCACCCAGCGGGAACATTCGGCTGTGCAGTACTTC
TRBV19	.	TRBD1	TRBJ1-2	CASSIGGTGPDNYGYTF	TGTGCCAGTAGTATAGGGGGGACAGGGCCCGATAACTATGGCTACACCTTC
TRBV4-1	.	TRBD1	TRBJ1-1	CASSQPYGTVNTEAFF	TGCGCCAGCAGCCAACCCTATGGGACAGTGAACACTGAAGCTTTCTTT
TRBV6-1	.	TRBD1	TRBJ1-2	CASSEGQGDYGYTF	TGTGCCAGCAGTGAGGGACAGGGGGACTATGGCTACACCTTC
TRBV2	.	.	TRBJ2-5	CASSEGRLHEETQYF	TGTGCCAGCAGTGAAGGGAGGCTCCACGAAGAGACCCAGTACTTC
TRBV29-1	.	.	TRBJ2-7	CSVEGGAGEWREQYF	TGCAGCGTTGAAGGGGGCGCAGGGGAGTGGAGGGAGCAGTACTTC
TRBV7-9	.	.	TRBJ2-1	CASSYRLEEQFF	TGTGCCAGCAGCTATCGATTGGAGGAGCAGTTCTTC
TRBV5-1	.	TRBD2	TRBJ2-6	CASSSAGVGGANVLTF	TGCGCCAGCAGCTCAGCGGGAGTAGGTGGGGCCAACGTCCTGACTTTC
TRBV13	few	TRBD1	TRBJ2-7	CASSLGDRGFQREQYF	TGTGCCAGCAGCTTAGGGGACAGGGGATTTCAGAGGGAGCAGTACTTC
TRBV7-9	.	TRBD1	TRBJ1-4	CASSGRQGTNEKLFF	TGTGCCAGCAGCGGGCGACAGGGAACTAATGAAAAACTGTTTTTT
TRBV5-6	few	.	TRBJ2-1	CASSLRGVAANEQFF	TGTGCCAGCAGCTTGAGAGGCGTAGCGGCCAATGAGCAGTTCTTC
TRBV23-1	.	.	TRBJ1-1	CAPQGVGPEAFF	TGCGCCCCCCAGGGCGTCGGCCCTGAAGCTTTCTTT
TRBV25-1	once	TRBD2	TRBJ2-5	CASRAGGGGETQYF	TGTGCCAGCCGCGCGGGCGGGGGTGGGGAGACCCAGTACTTC
TRBV25-1	few	.	TRBJ2-7	CASSPHRVFYEQYF	TGTGCCAGCAGCCCTCACAGGGTTTTCTACGAGCAGTACTTC
TRBV29-1	.	.	TRBJ2-1	CSVGRLTDNEQFF	TGCAGCGTTGGACGGCTCACAGACAATGAGCAGTTCTTC
TRBV4-1	.	TRBD1	TRBJ2-2	CASSQRRGPGGELFF	TGCGCCAGCAGCCAAAGAAGGGGGCCTGGCGGGGAGCTGTTTTTT
TRBV7-3	.	TRBD2	TRBJ2-1	CASSSGTSGGAGFNEQFF	TGTGCCAGCAGCTCCGGGACTAGCGGGGGGGCTGGCTTCAATGAGCAGTTCTTC
TRBV19	.	.	TRBJ2-1	CASSIDLISYNEQFF	TGTGCCAGTAGTATAGATCTAATCTCCTACAATGAGCAGTTCTTC
TRBV19	few	.	TRBJ1-5	CASTPGIEPQHF	TGTGCCAGTACCCCAGGAATAGAGCCCCAGCATTTT
TRBV30	.	TRBD1	TRBJ2-5	CAWGTGGETQYF	TGTGCCTGGGGGACAGGAGGGGAGACCCAGTACTTC
TRBV6-5	.	TRBD1	TRBJ2-7	CASSPGTGEQYF	TGTGCCAGCAGTCCAGGGACAGGCGAGCAGTACTTC
TRBV7-9	.	.	TRBJ2-3	CASSLVLSRGLTDTQYF	TGTGCCAGCAGCTTAGTCTTATCACGTGGCCTCACAGATACGCAGTATTTT
TRBV14	.	.	TRBJ2-2	CASSPIRGGSTGELFF	TGTGCCAGCAGCCCAATAAGGGGGGGAAGCACCGGGGAGCTGTTTTTT
TRBV4-2	.	.	TRBJ2-1	CASSQVDGGDEQFF	TGTGCCAGCAGCCAGGTAGACGGGGGTGATGAGCAGTTCTTC
TRBV19	.	TRBD2	TRBJ2-1	CASRSSGGTTYNEQFF	TGTGCCAGTCGATCTAGCGGGGGGACCACCTACAATGAGCAGTTCTTC
TRBV4-3	.	TRBD1	TRBJ1-4	CASSQDGPETGSEKLFF	TGCGCCAGCAGCCAAGATGGGCCCGAGACAGGGTCTGAAAAACTGTTTTTT
TRBV7-9	few	.	TRBJ2-7	CASSLSPEQYF	TGTGCCAGCAGCTTAAGCCCCGAGCAGTACTTC
TRBV4-2	.	.	TRBJ1-2	CASRKGDYGYTF	TGTGCCAGCAGAAAGGGGGACTATGGCTACACCTTC
TRBV4-2	.	.	TRBJ1-1	CASSQDAGKTEAFF	TGTGCCAGCAGCCAAGATGCGGGGAAGACTGAAGCTTTCTTT
TRBV4-1	.	.	TRBJ1-2	CASSQNPAGSNYGYTF	TGCGCCAGCAGCCAAAACCCCGCCGGGTCCAACTATGGCTACACCTTC
TRBV4-1	.	TRBD1	TRBJ2-7	CASSQETGAYEQYF	TGCGCCAGCAGCCAAGAAACAGGGGCTTACGAGCAGTACTTC
TRBV28	.	TRBD1	TRBJ1-5	CASTPVAGQMNQPQHF	TGTGCCAGCACTCCCGTGGCGGGACAGATGAATCAGCCCCAGCATTTT
TRBV23-1	.	TRBD1	TRBJ2-5	CASSQSDRGLETQYF	TGCGCCAGCAGTCAATCGGACAGGGGTTTAGAGACCCAGTACTTC
TRBV25-1	.	.	TRBJ1-2	CASSQGRGYTF	TGTGCCAGCAGCCAGGGAAGGGGCTACACCTTC
TRBV6-6	.	.	TRBJ1-1	CASTQLGGYTEAFF	TGTGCCAGCACACAACTGGGAGGGTACACTGAAGCTTTCTTT
TRBV6-1	few	.	TRBJ1-5	CASSEVRGNQPQHF	TGTGCCAGCAGTGAGGTCAGGGGAAATCAGCCCCAGCATTTT
TRBV5-1	.	.	TRBJ1-1	CASSSERQAIPNTEAFF	TGCGCCAGCAGCTCGGAACGTCAGGCAATTCCGAACACTGAAGCTTTCTTT
TRBV4-1	once	TRBD1	TRBJ1-2	CASSQAGTGDYGYGYTF	TGCGCCAGCAGCCAAGCCGGGACAGGGGATTATGGCTATGGCTACACCTTC
TRBV29-1	few	TRBD1	TRBJ2-7	CSVVFRGTGKNFMRYEQYF	TGCAGCGTTGTTTTTAGAGGGACAGGGAAAAATTTTATGAGGTACGAGCAGTACTTC
TRBV28	few	.	TRBJ1-6	CASSLLRKPLHF	TGTGCCAGCAGTCTTCTAAGAAAGCCCCTCCACTTT
TRBV2	.	TRBD1	TRBJ1-5	CASSPDRVGNQPQHF	TGTGCCAGCAGTCCAGACAGGGTCGGCAATCAGCCCCAGCATTTT
TRBV2	.	TRBD1	TRBJ1-2	CASSGSDRAVWYGYTF	TGTGCCAGCAGTGGTTCGGACAGGGCTGTTTGGTATGGCTACACCTTC
TRBV9	.	TRBD1	TRBJ1-4	CASSVGDSGTNEKLFF	TGTGCCAGCAGCGTAGGGGACAGCGGAACTAATGAAAAACTGTTTTTT
TRBV7-2	.	TRBD1	TRBJ1-1	CASSQPGQDAFF	TGTGCCAGCAGCCAACCAGGACAGGACGCTTTCTTT
TRBV6-5	.	.	TRBJ1-2	CASSSGDSTRYTF	TGTGCCAGCAGTAGCGGGGACTCGACTCGCTACACCTTC
TRBV2	.	.	TRBJ2-3	CASSVRDTQYF	TGTGCCAGCAGTGTCAGAGATACGCAGTATTTT
TRBV9	.	.	TRBJ2-6	CASSVGAAGANVLTF	TGTGCCAGCAGCGTGGGGGCGGCTGGGGCCAACGTCCTGACTTTC
TRBV6-5	.	TRBD1	TRBJ2-7	CASSRGQGPYEQYF	TGTGCCAGCAGCCGGGGACAGGGACCCTACGAGCAGTACTTC
TRBV29-1	once	.	TRBJ2-2	CSVERQVTGELFF	TGCAGCGTTGAAAGACAGGTGACCGGGGAGCTGTTTTTT
TRBV10-3	.	TRBD1	TRBJ2-2	CAIRTGQENTGELFF	TGTGCCATCCGGACGGGACAGGAGAACACCGGGGAGCTGTTTTTT
TRBV19	.	.	TRBJ2-2	CASSSTGKTSGELFF	TGTGCCAGTAGTAGTACAGGGAAAACTTCCGGGGAGCTGTTTTTT
TRBV18	.	TRBD1	TRBJ2-1	CASSSDRADNEQFF	TGTGCCAGCTCCTCAGACAGGGCGGACAATGAGCAGTTCTTC
TRBV5-1	.	.	TRBJ1-4	CASSLNEPNYGLFF	TGCGCCAGCAGCTTGAACGAGCCCAACTACGGACTGTTTTTT
TRBV18	.	.	TRBJ2-2	CASSPIQSTGELFF	TGTGCCAGCTCACCAATACAGAGCACCGGGGAGCTGTTTTTT